This passage covers 32 T cell receptor beta chains from one sample sequenced in a study of blood T cell repertoires in COVID-19. Clones were sequenced by immunoSEQ multiplex PCR, and TCRdb holds only the in-frame ones, with some missing. This sample yields approximately 300,000 clones, of which roughly 89% are seen a single time; about 5% belongs to the top ten. What was sequenced was PBMCs or T cells enriched from blood (not recorded which). The receptors were gathered from a man between 60 and 75 years old who had recovered from COVID-19.

This clone was observed once. V and J are TRBV30 and TRBJ1-5, with a tentative D call TRBD1 (6 bases). The germline gives CDR1 GTSNPN, CDR2 SVGIG (reference sequence). The CDR3 runs to 13 residues. V gave up 2 bases and J gave up 2 bases, with 7 bases separating them. CDR3 DNA sequence: TGTGCCTGGAGTTCAGGGGGCAATCAGCCCCAGCATTTT. Translated, it gives CAWSSGGNQPQHF.

The CDR3 nucleotides are TGTGCCAGCAGCCTACAGGGAATAAGGGAGACCCAGTACTTC. Translation gives CASSLQGIRETQYF. V is TRBV6-6 and J is TRBJ2-5; a weak D match, TRBD1 (6 bases). The V gene's germline CDR1 is MNHNY and CDR2 SVGAGI (reference sequence). This CDR3 has 14 amino acids. V lost 6 bases to trimming and J lost 5 bases, with 16 bases between them.

This chain joins TRBV9 and TRBJ1-2; possibly TRBD1 for D (5 bases). The CDR3 is made up of 15 amino acids. V dropped 0 bases and J dropped 6 bases, with 15 bases sitting between them. Germline CDR1 reads SGDLS; CDR2 reads YYNGEE. The CDR3 nucleotides read TGTGCCAGCAGCGTAGCGGGTACAGGCCAGGATGGCTACACCTTC. Its translation is CASSVAGTGQDGYTF.

The J gene is TRBJ1-5, the V gene TRBV19; D is perhaps TRBD1 (5 bases). From germline, CDR1 is LNHDA and CDR2 SQIVND (reference sequence). Trimming removed 6 bases at V and 8 bases at J, with 17 bases between. CDR3 length: 14 amino acids. CDR3 in amino acids: CASSSAGRLEPQHF. The CDR3 DNA reads as TGTGCCAGTAGCTCTGCAGGGAGGTTAGAGCCCCAGCATTTT.

This clone was counted a single time. The chain combines TRBV4-1 with TRBJ2-3; 8 bases fit TRBD2. CDR1 is MGHRA, CDR2 YSYEKL, per germline. The CDR3 contains 18 residues. V dropped 2 bases and J dropped 6; count of bases not matched to a gene: 16. The CDR3 here is CASSQSLLAGLGADTQYF. The CDR3 nucleotides read TGCGCCAGCAGCCAATCACTCCTGGCGGGACTAGGCGCCGATACGCAGTATTTT.

V and J are TRBV2 and TRBJ1-5; 7 bases agree with TRBD1. Germline V CDR1 and CDR2: SNHLY, FYNNEI. V lost 4 bases to trimming and J lost 0 bases; unmatched junction nucleotides: 3. CDR3 length: 15 residues. In DNA form, the CDR3 reads TGTGCCAGCAGTGGACAGGGCCATAGCAATCAGCCCCAGCATTTT. Amino acid sequence: CASSGQGHSNQPQHF. The whole variable domain, filled in from reference TRBV2 and TRBJ1-5, reads EPEVTQTPSHQVTQMGQEVILRCVPISNHLYFYWYRQILGQKVEFLVSFYNNEISEKSEIFDDQFSVERPDGSNFTLKIRSTKLEDSAMYFCASSGQGHSNQPQHFGDGTRLSIL.

This rearrangement joins TRBV7-3 to TRBJ2-3, with a weak D call TRBD2 (7 bases). V shed 1 base and J shed 5 bases, with 16 bases lying between them. Germline CDR1 is SGHTA and CDR2 is FQGTGA. The CDR3 is made up of 16 amino acids. The CDR3, as DNA: TGTGCCAGCAGCTTAAGGGGGGGCGCAGGGATAGATACGCAGTATTTT. It encodes CASSLRGGAGIDTQYF.

The chain combines TRBV27 with TRBJ2-2; weak D call: TRBD2 (7 bases). Trimming took 2 bases from V and 6 from J, leaving 13 bases between them. This CDR3 contains 15 residues. Germline CDR1 and CDR2: MNHEY and SMNVEV (reference sequence). The CDR3 region is CASSLIGGPPGELFF. The CDR3 region has the DNA TGTGCCAGCAGTTTAATCGGGGGGCCACCCGGGGAGCTGTTTTTT.

The rearrangement links TRBV5-5 to TRBJ1-2; 10 bases align to TRBD1. Looked up from germline, CDR1 is SGHKS and CDR2 is YYEKEE (reference sequence). V lost 4 bases, J lost 2 bases, and 8 bases stayed unmatched. The CDR3 length is 16 residues. This chain's CDR3 is CASSPLGQGGNYGYTF. CDR3 in DNA: TGTGCCAGCAGCCCACTCGGACAGGGGGGGAACTATGGCTACACCTTC.

This rearrangement joins TRBV28 to TRBJ1-1, with D tentatively TRBD1 (5 bases). V shed 8 bases and J shed 5 bases, with 21 bases lying between them. The CDR3 consists of 15 residues. Germline CDR1 is MDHEN and CDR2 is SYDVKM. The CDR3 coding sequence is TGTGCCAGCGCACCCCCCGGGCAGGGCATTACTGAAGCTTTCTTT. Translation: CASAPPGQGITEAFF.

The chain joins TRBV6-5 to TRBJ1-1, with D perhaps matching TRBD1 (5 bases). Germline V gene data show CDR1 as MNHEY and CDR2 as SVGAGI. V dropped 2 bases and J dropped 1 base, with 11 bases sitting between them. CDR3 length equals 15 residues. The CDR3 reads CASSYRGQTNTEAFF. The DNA of the CDR3 is TGTGCCAGCAGTTACAGGGGTCAAACGAACACTGAAGCTTTCTTT.

The V call is TRBV7-9, the J call TRBJ1-1; TRBD1 is a possible D gene (5 bases). V was cut by 4 bases and J by 11 bases, with 29 bases left in between. Germline CDR1 and CDR2: SEHNR and FQNEAQ (reference sequence). The CDR3 totals 17 residues. CDR3 amino acids: CASSSALTGGAPLIAFF. CDR3 coding DNA: TGTGCCAGCAGCTCAGCGTTGACGGGAGGGGCCCCACTCATCGCTTTCTTT.

The chain links TRBV5-4 to TRBJ2-5; D gene ambiguous. Germline-derived CDR1 and CDR2 are SGHNT and YYREEE (reference sequence). The CDR3 extends over 13 amino acids. V was clipped by 3 bases and J by 0 bases, with 6 bases between them. As DNA, the CDR3 is TGTGCCAGCAGCTATGCGTACCAAGAGACCCAGTACTTC. It translates to CASSYAYQETQYF.

The rearrangement uses TRBV10-3 and TRBJ2-7; maybe TRBD2 (7 bases). Germline loops: CDR1 ENHRY, CDR2 SYGVKD. V gave up 4 bases and J gave up 4 bases, with 14 bases separating them. The CDR3 runs to 14 residues. CDR3 protein: CAISGPQGGYEQYF. The CDR3 DNA sequence: TGTGCCATCAGTGGCCCACAGGGAGGGTACGAGCAGTACTTC.

The V gene is TRBV28, the J gene TRBJ2-2; weak D call: TRBD2 (6 bases). With 5 bases removed from V and 1 base from J, the gap between germline ends came to 11 bases. The CDR3 sequence is 15 residues long. Germline CDR1 MDHEN, CDR2 SYDVKM. CDR3 DNA: TGTGCCAGCAGTGGCCTTAGCGGGAACACCGGGGAGCTGTTTTTT. Protein: CASSGLSGNTGELFF.

The chain employs TRBV30 and TRBJ2-1, with TRBD2 matching 7 bases. The CDR3 extends over 13 amino acids. V shed 4 bases and J 2 bases; nucleotides not matched to a gene: 2. The germline gives CDR1 GTSNPN, CDR2 SVGIG (reference sequence). CDR3 amino acids: CAWTREAYNEQFF. In DNA, the CDR3 is TGTGCCTGGACCCGGGAGGCCTACAATGAGCAGTTCTTC.

This chain's CDR3 is CASSPAGDTEAFF. Written as DNA, the CDR3 is TGTGCCAGCTCACCAGCAGGGGACACTGAAGCTTTCTTT. The chain couples TRBV18 to TRBJ1-1; perhaps TRBD1 as D (6 bases). V lost 2 bases, J lost 3 bases, and 7 bases lay in between. In germline, CDR1 is KGHSH, CDR2 LQKENI. The CDR3 length is 13 residues.

The DNA for the CDR3 is TGCGCCAGCAGCCTGAATTGGGCGCAGGGGGATGGCTACACCTTC. Amino acids: CASSLNWAQGDGYTF. The gene calls are TRBV5-1 and TRBJ1-2; TRBD1 matches 7 bases. Germline trimming cut 4 bases from V and 6 bases from J; bases unmatched to any gene: 12. The CDR3 has 15 amino acids. Germline lookup yields CDR1 SGHRS and CDR2 YFSETQ.

The J gene is TRBJ2-7, the V gene TRBV12-3 or TRBV12-4, with D perhaps matching TRBD2 (5 bases). The ends were cut back, 1 base at V and 7 bases at J, with 11 bases in the middle. CDR3 length equals 13 residues. Written as DNA, the CDR3 is TGTGCCAGCAGTTTAGTGCTCGGGGAGGAGCAGTACTTC. Protein: CASSLVLGEEQYF.

The chain links TRBV27 to TRBJ2-1, with D possibly being TRBD2 (6 bases). CDR3 size: 14 residues. Germline values: CDR1 MNHEY, CDR2 SMNVEV (reference sequence). V was shortened by 6 bases and J by 7 bases, with 16 bases between the two germline ends. The CDR3 sequence is CASRLGLRWNEQFF. Written as DNA, the CDR3 is TGTGCCAGCAGGCTGGGACTGCGGTGGAATGAGCAGTTCTTC.

The chain employs TRBV3-1 (or the pseudogene TRBV3-2) and TRBJ2-7; unclear D gene. This CDR3 comprises 12 residues. With 6 bases removed from V and 3 bases from J, the gap between germline ends came to 9 bases. Germline assignment: CDR1 LGHDT and CDR2 YNNKEL (reference sequence). Here the CDR3 reads CASSLPGYEQYF. CDR3 sequence (DNA): TGTGCCAGCAGTCTTCCAGGCTACGAGCAGTACTTC.

The chain uses TRBV5-5 and TRBJ1-5, with a tentative D call TRBD1 (5 bases). With 2 bases removed from V and 7 bases from J, the gap between germline ends came to 16 bases. Germline V gene sequence: CDR1 SGHKS, CDR2 YYEKEE (reference sequence). The CDR3 loop spans 15 amino acids. CDR3 amino acids: CASSFSGGNDQPQHF. DNA for the CDR3: TGTGCCAGCAGCTTCTCGGGGGGGAACGACCAGCCCCAGCATTTT.

The chain joins TRBV24-1 to TRBJ2-3; 8 positions agree with TRBD1. The junction had 3 bases not matched to a gene; V was cut back by 4 bases and J by 1 base. The CDR3 is made up of 15 amino acids. Germline lookup yields CDR1 KGHDR and CDR2 SFDVKD. CDR3 loop: CATSDPRGRTDTQYF. CDR3 coding DNA: TGTGCCACCAGTGACCCCAGGGGGCGCACAGATACGCAGTATTTT.

DNA for the CDR3: TGTGCCAGCAGCCAAGGACTAGCGGGAAACACAGATACGCAGTATTTT. Translated, it gives CASSQGLAGNTDTQYF. The V and J genes are TRBV3-1 (or the pseudogene TRBV3-2) and TRBJ2-3; 11 positions match TRBD2. V shed 1 base and J 2 bases; nucleotides not matched to a gene: 2. CDR3 length: 16 residues. Germline V lookup: CDR1 LGHDT, CDR2 YNNKEL (reference sequence).

The chain recombines TRBV6-1 with TRBJ1-5; 8 positions agree with TRBD1. CDR1 is MNHNS and CDR2 is SASEGT in the germline V gene. J lost 3 bases, V lost 4 bases, and 8 bases had no gene match. The length of the CDR3 is 16 residues. This CDR3 reads CASSAENRGDNQPQHF. For the CDR3, the DNA is TGTGCCAGCAGTGCCGAAAACAGGGGGGACAATCAGCCCCAGCATTTT.

The gene calls are TRBV6-5 and TRBJ2-3; 8 nucleotides line up with TRBD2. Germline CDR1 and CDR2: MNHEY and SVGAGI. This CDR3 has 15 residues. V shed 6 bases, J shed 6 bases, and the junction held 11 bases outside the gene matches. The CDR3 reads CASRLLAEGPDTQYF. Here the CDR3 DNA reads TGTGCCAGCAGATTACTAGCGGAGGGCCCTGATACGCAGTATTTT.

The chain has TRBV15 and TRBJ2-4, with D uncertain. Germline values: CDR1 LNHNV, CDR2 YYDKDF (reference sequence). CDR3 size: 15 residues. V was cut by 0 bases and J by 2 bases, with 8 bases left in between. The CDR3 sequence is CATSRDQRSKNIQYF. The CDR3 region has the DNA TGTGCCACCAGCAGAGATCAACGGTCCAAAAACATTCAGTACTTC.

The V call is TRBV10-3, the J call TRBJ2-7; D is possibly TRBD1 (5 bases). V lost 5 bases, J lost 2 bases, and 16 bases lay in between. There are 15 residues in the CDR3. CDR1 and CDR2 from the germline V gene are ENHRY and SYGVKD. The CDR3 reads CAISPRQSLPYEQYF. The CDR3 DNA reads as TGTGCCATCAGTCCCAGACAGAGCCTACCCTACGAGCAGTACTTC.

The chain has TRBV5-1 and TRBJ2-1, with 13 positions matching TRBD2. The trim removed 4 bases at V and 10 bases at J, leaving 8 bases unmatched. Germline lookup yields CDR1 SGHRS and CDR2 YFSETQ. The CDR3 is made up of 15 amino acids. The CDR3 is CASSDGTSGVGEQFF. CDR3 bases: TGCGCCAGCAGCGACGGGACTAGCGGGGTGGGGGAGCAGTTCTTC.

The chain uses TRBV7-8 and TRBJ1-1, with TRBD1 identical over 7 bases. CDR3 length: 16 amino acids. Germline loops: CDR1 SGHVS, CDR2 FQNEAQ. After removal of 2 bases from V and 1 base from J, the junction contained 7 bases not matched to a gene. This CDR3 reads CASSLYLTGSNTEAFF. DNA for the CDR3: TGTGCCAGCAGCTTATATCTGACAGGGTCGAACACTGAAGCTTTCTTT. The full variable domain, with the rest looked up from reference TRBV7-8 and TRBJ1-1, is GAGVSQSPRYKVAKRGQDVALRCDPISGHVSLFWYQQALGQGPEFLTYFQNEAQLDKSGLPSDRFFAERPEGSVSTLKIQRTQQEDSAVYLCASSLYLTGSNTEAFFGQGTRLTVV.

The rearrangement joins TRBV19 to TRBJ1-2; D remains unclear. This CDR3 is 12 amino acids long. Germline lookup yields CDR1 LNHDA and CDR2 SQIVND (reference sequence). The V end lost 7 bases, the J end lost 4 bases, and 10 bases lay between the germline ends. The CDR3 nucleotides read TGTGCCAGTAAGGAACAGCCCTATGGCTACACCTTC. Protein sequence: CASKEQPYGYTF.

V and J are TRBV28 and TRBJ1-2; 9 bases agree with TRBD1. CDR1 MDHEN and CDR2 SYDVKM come from the germline V gene. The length of the CDR3 is 17 residues. V was clipped by 5 bases and J by 8 bases; unmatched bases: 18. The CDR3 protein is CASSIHTGQGRGGGYTF. As DNA, the CDR3 is TGTGCCAGCAGTATCCATACCGGACAGGGGAGAGGGGGAGGCTACACCTTC.